The 2 T cell receptor beta chains below were found in one sample sequenced in a study of T-cell memory formation after mild COVID-19. MiXCR, run by TCRdb on the 5' RACE reads, gives a single entry per CDR3 protein. Among about 360,000 distinct CDR3 sequences listed, around 15% were seen once. Material: PBMCs or a T cell subset sorted from them (not recorded which). All receptors derive from a man younger than 30 who had mild COVID-19 (a few samples of this study predate the infection). Cell type and time point are not known.

The V gene is TRBV29-1, the J gene TRBJ1-5; 9 bases match TRBD1. The CDR3 spans 13 residues. V gave up 7 bases and J gave up 6 bases; unmatched junction bases: 7. Germline assignment: CDR1 SQVTM and CDR2 ANQGSEA. CDR3 sequence reads: CSALTGGGQPQHF. In nucleotides, the CDR3 is TGCAGCGCGTTGACAGGGGGGGGTCAGCCCCAGCATTTT.

In its sample, this clonotype was seen a few times. The chain carries TRBV6-1 and TRBJ1-5; no definite D call. From germline, CDR1 is MNHNS and CDR2 SASEGT. V lost 3 bases, J lost 6 bases, and 9 bases lay in between. The CDR3 covers 13 residues. The CDR3 loop reads CASSDRRVQPQHF. The CDR3 DNA reads TGTGCCAGCAGTGATAGGAGGGTTCAGCCCCAGCATTTT.